The 10 T cell receptor beta chains in this list originate from one sample, sequenced in a study of cytomegalovirus exposure and HLA in healthy donors. Assay: immunoSEQ multiplex PCR; the TCRdb copy retains only in-frame clones and omits some. Of about 130,000 clones listed, about 90% were seen once; the top ten hold 5.5% to 7%. The sample consisted of PBMCs. Source of these receptors: a woman aged 25 to 39 in good health and CMV-seropositive.

The V and J genes are TRBV4-1 and TRBJ1-2, with TRBD1 identical over 8 bases. This CDR3 is built from 14 residues. Germline V gene data show CDR1 as MGHRA and CDR2 as YSYEKL. V was clipped by 1 base and J by 12 bases; unmatched bases: 10. The CDR3 here is CASSQVGTGGPNTF. The CDR3 coding sequence is TGCGCCAGCAGCCAAGTCGGCACAGGGGGTCCCAACACCTTC.

This chain links TRBV5-1 with TRBJ1-2, with TRBD1 as a possible D gene (6 bases). Deletions cut 2 bases from V and 4 bases from J, with 12 bases between. The germline V gene has CDR1 SGHRS and CDR2 YFSETQ. This CDR3 comprises 14 residues. DNA for the CDR3: TGCGCCAGCAGCTTAAGTCCAGGGGCCTATGGCTACACCTTC. Amino acid sequence: CASSLSPGAYGYTF.

This chain links TRBV6-6 with TRBJ2-7, with 7 bases matching TRBD1. CDR1 and CDR2 from the germline V gene are MNHNY and SVGAGI (reference sequence). V shed 7 bases and J 2 bases; nucleotides not matched to a gene: 8. CDR3 size: 14 residues. CDR3: CASTGTEHAYEQYF. CDR3 nucleotides: TGTGCCAGCACCGGGACAGAGCATGCCTACGAGCAGTACTTC.

This chain joins TRBV5-1 and TRBJ2-5; TRBD1 matches at 10 bases. CDR3 length: 14 residues. The trim removed 5 bases at V and 5 bases at J, leaving 6 bases unmatched. CDR1 is SGHRS, CDR2 YFSETQ, per germline. CDR3 sequence reads: CASRPGQGGETQYF. CDR3 nucleotides: TGCGCCAGCAGACCCGGACAGGGGGGTGAGACCCAGTACTTC.

This rearrangement joins TRBV5-5 to TRBJ2-7, with D hard to call. The CDR3 totals 12 residues. Germline CDR1 reads SGHKS; CDR2 reads YYEKEE (reference sequence). Trimming shortened V by 7 bases and J by 6 bases, and 14 bases separated the two germline ends. CDR3 DNA: TGTGCCAGCTTTGTCCCGGGTACCGAGCAGTACTTC. Its protein product is CASFVPGTEQYF.

The rearrangement links TRBV6-1 to TRBJ1-5, with a tentative D call TRBD1 (6 bases). V was shortened by 5 bases and J by 7 bases, with 15 bases between the two germline ends. Per the germline V gene, CDR1 is MNHNS and CDR2 is SASEGT. CDR3 length equals 14 residues. The CDR3 region is CASSTHRVSQPQHF. DNA for the CDR3: TGTGCCAGCAGTACCCACAGGGTTTCGCAGCCCCAGCATTTT.

The chain links TRBV2 to TRBJ2-5; maybe TRBD2 (6 bases). CDR3 size: 11 residues. Germline loops: CDR1 SNHLY, CDR2 FYNNEI. V lost 5 bases and J lost 9, with 10 bases in between. Here the CDR3 DNA reads TGTGCCAGCAGTACGGGGGAACCCCAGTACTTC. This encodes CASSTGEPQYF.

The chain employs TRBV27 and TRBJ2-1; the match to TRBD2 covers 9 bases. In germline, CDR1 is MNHEY, CDR2 SMNVEV (reference sequence). The J segment lost 3 bases and the V segment lost 4 bases, leaving 4 bases of the junction unmatched. The CDR3 has 15 amino acids. CDR3 sequence: CASSSAGGYYNEQFF. The DNA for the CDR3 is TGTGCCAGCAGTTCTGCGGGGGGGTACTACAATGAGCAGTTCTTC.

This chain links TRBV2 with TRBJ1-5; 8 bases align to TRBD1. Germline lookup yields CDR1 SNHLY and CDR2 FYNNEI. The CDR3 contains 13 residues. After removal of 7 bases from V and 5 bases from J, the junction contained 4 bases not matched to a gene. For the CDR3, the DNA is TGTGCCAGCATCCCGGACAGGGATCAGCCCCAGCATTTT. Translation gives CASIPDRDQPQHF. Full variable domain (rest looked up from reference TRBV2 and TRBJ1-5): EPEVTQTPSHQVTQMGQEVILRCVPISNHLYFYWYRQILGQKVEFLVSFYNNEISEKSEIFDDQFSVERPDGSNFTLKIRSTKLEDSAMYFCASIPDRDQPQHFGDGTRLSIL.

This chain joins TRBV25-1 and TRBJ1-4, with D possibly matching TRBD1 (5 bases). Trimming took off 0 bases at V and 4 bases at J, with 9 bases between the two ends. The CDR3 is 15 amino acids. Germline loops: CDR1 MGHDK, CDR2 SYGVNS. The CDR3 nucleotides are TGTGCCAGCAGTGAATACGACAGATTTAATGAAAAACTGTTTTTT. Protein: CASSEYDRFNEKLFF.